Following are 18 T cell receptor beta chains from one sample sequenced in a study of T cell responses to AZD1222 COVID-19 vaccine. Clones were read by immunoSEQ multiplex PCR, and TCRdb kept only the in-frame ones, dropping some. Of about 160,000 clones in the sample, 90% to 95% are singletons; the top ten hold around 2%. The starting material was peripheral blood, obtained on day 0 of AZD1222 vaccination. The source of these receptors is an adult in good health.

The chain is built from TRBV5-6 and TRBJ2-7; maybe TRBD2 (6 bases). V lost 5 bases and J lost 3, with 18 bases in between. In germline, CDR1 is SGHDT, CDR2 YYEEEE. The length of the CDR3 is 15 residues. The CDR3 bases are TGTGCCAGCAGATCTCCCGGGACTTCCAACTACGAGCAGTACTTC. It yields the protein CASRSPGTSNYEQYF.

This chain links TRBV5-5 with TRBJ2-7; maybe TRBD1 (5 bases). There are 15 residues in the CDR3. Germline lookup yields CDR1 SGHKS and CDR2 YYEKEE (reference sequence). V was shortened by 0 bases and J by 0 bases, with 10 bases between the two germline ends. CDR3 DNA: TGTGCCAGCAGCTTGGAGGGGTACCTCTCCTACGAGCAGTACTTC. Its protein is CASSLEGYLSYEQYF.

CDR3 amino acids: CASSLVGKTTSTDTQYF. The CDR3 DNA follows: TGTGCCAGCAGCTTAGTGGGGAAGACAACGAGCACAGATACGCAGTATTTT. The chain recombines TRBV7-2 with TRBJ2-3; D ambiguous. The CDR3 totals 17 residues. Per the germline V gene, CDR1 is SGHTA and CDR2 is FQGNSA. The germline V and J ends were trimmed by 1 base and 0 bases, with 14 bases remaining between them.

V and J are TRBV28 and TRBJ2-5; a weak D match, TRBD1 (6 bases). V lost 4 bases and J lost 2, with 11 bases in between. The CDR3 covers 14 residues. Germline-derived CDR1 and CDR2 are MDHEN and SYDVKM. DNA of the CDR3: TGTGCCAGCAGTTCAACAGGGTATCAAGAGACCCAGTACTTC. Residues: CASSSTGYQETQYF.

The chain links TRBV5-6 to TRBJ1-1, with TRBD1 identical over 7 bases. The CDR3 covers 15 residues. The junction had 7 bases not matched to a gene; V was cut back by 4 bases and J by 1 base. Per the germline V gene, CDR1 is SGHDT and CDR2 is YYEEEE. Here the CDR3 reads CASSETGQGNTEAFF. The CDR3 nucleotides are TGTGCCAGCAGCGAGACAGGGCAAGGGAACACTGAAGCTTTCTTT.

As concerns this clone: An end of the junction does not agree with germline; a read error may underlie this. J is TRBJ1-1 and V is TRBV12-3 or TRBV12-4; no clear D. CDR3 length: 11 residues. The CDR3 loop reads CASSLFYRVSF. In nucleotides, the CDR3 is TGTGCCAGCAGTTTATTCTATAGGGTCAGTTTT.

The chain combines TRBV5-5 with TRBJ1-2; D is ambiguous. V shed 0 bases and J shed 2 bases, with 11 bases lying between them. The CDR3 runs to 15 residues. CDR1 is SGHKS, CDR2 YYEKEE, per germline (reference sequence). The CDR3 coding sequence is TGTGCCAGCAGCTTGGCCTTTTTAGGGAACTATGGCTACACCTTC. Its protein product is CASSLAFLGNYGYTF.

The rearrangement uses TRBV7-2 and TRBJ2-2; D possibly uses TRBD1 or TRBD2 (7 bases each). The CDR3 is 16 residues long. With 6 bases removed from V and 5 bases from J, the gap between germline ends came to 19 bases. Per germline, CDR1 SGHTA and CDR2 FQGNSA. The CDR3 DNA is TGTGCCAGCAGAGTTGGTGGGCAGGGGGGGACCGGGGAGCTGTTTTTT. This translates into CASRVGGQGGTGELFF.

This chain uses TRBV11-2 with TRBJ2-7, with 9 bases aligning to TRBD1. CDR3 length equals 15 residues. Trimming at V came to 5 bases and at J to 3 bases, leaving 8 bases not matched to a gene. Looked up from germline, CDR1 is SGHAT and CDR2 is FQNNGV. The CDR3 loop reads CASSKRTGADYEQYF. CDR3 DNA: TGTGCCAGCAGCAAAAGGACAGGGGCCGACTACGAGCAGTACTTC.

The rearrangement uses TRBV6-5 and TRBJ1-1, with D maybe TRBD1 (5 bases). The CDR3 length is 13 residues. Trimming cost V 2 bases and J 12 bases, with 16 bases left between them. Per the germline V gene, CDR1 is MNHEY and CDR2 is SVGAGI. The CDR3 sequence: CASSYPGTIVTFF. CDR3 coding DNA: TGTGCCAGCAGTTACCCCGGGACTATTGTAACTTTCTTT.

V gene TRBV7-2 combines with J gene TRBJ2-2; maybe TRBD2 (6 bases). There are 16 residues in the CDR3. CDR1 and CDR2 (germline): SGHTA, FQGNSA. Between the trimmed V and J ends, which lost 5 bases and 1 base, there was a span of 14 bases. CDR3: CASSPPGLLNTGELFF. The CDR3 nucleotides read TGTGCCAGCAGCCCGCCGGGACTCCTGAACACCGGGGAGCTGTTTTTT. Looking up the rest from reference TRBV7-2 and TRBJ2-2 gives the full variable domain: GAGVSQSPSNKVTEKGKDVELRCDPISGHTALYWYRQSLGQGLEFLIYFQGNSAPDKSGLPSDRFSAERTGGSVSTLTIQRTQQEDSAVYLCASSPPGLLNTGELFFGEGSRLTVL.

This chain connects TRBV6-2 or TRBV6-3 to TRBJ1-4; TRBD1 matches at 12 bases. The CDR3 is made up of 14 amino acids. V lost 4 bases, J lost 11 bases, and 5 bases stayed unmatched. Germline lookup yields CDR1 MNHEY and CDR2 SVGEGT. This chain's CDR3 is CASSWGQGARKLFF. CDR3 bases: TGTGCCAGCAGTTGGGGACAGGGGGCGCGGAAACTGTTTTTT.

This chain connects TRBV11-2 to TRBJ1-2, with D perhaps TRBD1 (5 bases). Germline CDR1 is SGHAT and CDR2 is FQNNGV. The germline V and J ends were trimmed by 4 bases and 1 base, with 19 bases remaining between them. CDR3 length: 17 residues. The CDR3 DNA reads as TGTGCCAGCAGCTCCCGTTTGAGGGGCAAGTTTAACTATGGCTACACCTTC. Translation: CASSSRLRGKFNYGYTF.

The chain couples TRBV28 to TRBJ2-1; D gene ambiguous. The CDR3 runs to 10 residues. In germline, CDR1 is MDHEN, CDR2 SYDVKM. V lost 3 bases to trimming and J lost 10 bases, with 4 bases between them. In DNA form, the CDR3 reads TGTGCCAGCAGTTTCGGGGAGCAGTTCTTC. It is translated as CASSFGEQFF. The variable domain in full, with the rest retrieved from reference TRBV28 and TRBJ2-1, is DVKVTQSSRYLVKRTGEKVFLECVQDMDHENMFWYRQDPGLGLRLIYFSYDVKMKEKGDIPEGYSVSREKKERFSLILESASTNQTSMYLCASSFGEQFFGPGTRLTVL.

The chain employs TRBV6-2 or TRBV6-3 and TRBJ1-2; D possibly corresponds to TRBD1 (6 bases). Trimming stripped 2 bases from V and 3 bases from J, with 13 bases between. The CDR3 has 15 residues. CDR1 and CDR2 (germline): MNHEY, SVGEGT. DNA of the CDR3: TGTGCCAGCAGTTACGAGGGGGGCGGTGACTATGGCTACACCTTC. Translated, it gives CASSYEGGGDYGYTF.

This chain links TRBV11-2 with TRBJ1-4, with TRBD1 identical over 7 bases. After removal of 8 bases from V and 5 bases from J, the junction contained 5 bases not matched to a gene. This CDR3 is built from 13 residues. Germline V gene lookup returns CDR1 SGHAT and CDR2 FQNNGV. The DNA of the CDR3 is TGTGCCAGCCGGGACAGAGTAAATGAAAAACTGTTTTTT. Amino acids: CASRDRVNEKLFF.

This clone has only a few counts. This chain joins TRBV6-5 and TRBJ2-7; TRBD1 agrees at 7 bases. CDR1 MNHEY and CDR2 SVGAGI come from the germline V gene. The ends lost 6 bases at V and 1 base at J; junction bases unmatched: 9. The CDR3 covers 15 residues. The CDR3 sequence: CASSLTPGQSYEQYF. CDR3 nucleotide sequence: TGTGCCAGCAGCTTGACCCCGGGACAGTCCTACGAGCAGTACTTC.

CDR3 sequence: CASRLLTGGRDTEAFF. The CDR3 nucleotides read TGTGCCAGCAGACTGCTAACAGGGGGCCGCGACACTGAAGCTTTCTTT. The chain links TRBV2 to TRBJ1-1, with 9 bases that match TRBD1. CDR3 length equals 16 residues. CDR1 and CDR2 (germline): SNHLY, FYNNEI. V trimming: 6 bases; J trimming: 3 bases; junction bases outside the gene matches: 11.